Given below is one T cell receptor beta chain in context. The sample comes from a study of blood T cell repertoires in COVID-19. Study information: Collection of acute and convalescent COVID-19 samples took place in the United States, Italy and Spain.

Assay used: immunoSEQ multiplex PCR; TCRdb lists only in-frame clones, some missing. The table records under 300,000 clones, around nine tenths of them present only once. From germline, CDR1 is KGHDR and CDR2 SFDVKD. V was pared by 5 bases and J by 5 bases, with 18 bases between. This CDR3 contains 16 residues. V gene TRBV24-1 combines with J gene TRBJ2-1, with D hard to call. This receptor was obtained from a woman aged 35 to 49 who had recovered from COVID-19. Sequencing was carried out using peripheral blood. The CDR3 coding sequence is TGTGCCACCAGTGCCCCGCGGAGCACTGAAAACAATGAGCAGTTCTTC. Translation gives CATSAPRSTENNEQFF.